There are a few counts of the clone carrying this T cell receptor beta chain. Each CDR3 protein is one row after TCRdb ran MiXCR on the RT-PCR reads. The repertoire holds roughly 880,000 distinct CDR3 sequences, with roughly 17% as singletons. The data originate from a study of patients and donors after allogeneic stem cell transplantation. Per the germline V gene, CDR1 is MNHEY and CDR2 is SVGEGT. J was trimmed by 0 bases and V by 2 bases; bases with no gene match: 5. The CDR3 runs 17 residues. This clonotype originated in a human donor who was either an allogeneic HSCT recipient or a stem cell or donor lymphocyte infusion donor (not recorded which). It is not recorded whose cells these are; they may come from a transplant donor. The sample comprised blood, either unsorted or a sorted T cell fraction (not recorded which). The J gene is TRBJ2-3, the V gene TRBV6-2 or TRBV6-3; 10 bases fit TRBD2. The CDR3 DNA is TGTGCCAGCAGTTACCCCGCTAGCGGGGGTAGCACAGATACGCAGTATTTT. Protein: CASSYPASGGSTDTQYF.